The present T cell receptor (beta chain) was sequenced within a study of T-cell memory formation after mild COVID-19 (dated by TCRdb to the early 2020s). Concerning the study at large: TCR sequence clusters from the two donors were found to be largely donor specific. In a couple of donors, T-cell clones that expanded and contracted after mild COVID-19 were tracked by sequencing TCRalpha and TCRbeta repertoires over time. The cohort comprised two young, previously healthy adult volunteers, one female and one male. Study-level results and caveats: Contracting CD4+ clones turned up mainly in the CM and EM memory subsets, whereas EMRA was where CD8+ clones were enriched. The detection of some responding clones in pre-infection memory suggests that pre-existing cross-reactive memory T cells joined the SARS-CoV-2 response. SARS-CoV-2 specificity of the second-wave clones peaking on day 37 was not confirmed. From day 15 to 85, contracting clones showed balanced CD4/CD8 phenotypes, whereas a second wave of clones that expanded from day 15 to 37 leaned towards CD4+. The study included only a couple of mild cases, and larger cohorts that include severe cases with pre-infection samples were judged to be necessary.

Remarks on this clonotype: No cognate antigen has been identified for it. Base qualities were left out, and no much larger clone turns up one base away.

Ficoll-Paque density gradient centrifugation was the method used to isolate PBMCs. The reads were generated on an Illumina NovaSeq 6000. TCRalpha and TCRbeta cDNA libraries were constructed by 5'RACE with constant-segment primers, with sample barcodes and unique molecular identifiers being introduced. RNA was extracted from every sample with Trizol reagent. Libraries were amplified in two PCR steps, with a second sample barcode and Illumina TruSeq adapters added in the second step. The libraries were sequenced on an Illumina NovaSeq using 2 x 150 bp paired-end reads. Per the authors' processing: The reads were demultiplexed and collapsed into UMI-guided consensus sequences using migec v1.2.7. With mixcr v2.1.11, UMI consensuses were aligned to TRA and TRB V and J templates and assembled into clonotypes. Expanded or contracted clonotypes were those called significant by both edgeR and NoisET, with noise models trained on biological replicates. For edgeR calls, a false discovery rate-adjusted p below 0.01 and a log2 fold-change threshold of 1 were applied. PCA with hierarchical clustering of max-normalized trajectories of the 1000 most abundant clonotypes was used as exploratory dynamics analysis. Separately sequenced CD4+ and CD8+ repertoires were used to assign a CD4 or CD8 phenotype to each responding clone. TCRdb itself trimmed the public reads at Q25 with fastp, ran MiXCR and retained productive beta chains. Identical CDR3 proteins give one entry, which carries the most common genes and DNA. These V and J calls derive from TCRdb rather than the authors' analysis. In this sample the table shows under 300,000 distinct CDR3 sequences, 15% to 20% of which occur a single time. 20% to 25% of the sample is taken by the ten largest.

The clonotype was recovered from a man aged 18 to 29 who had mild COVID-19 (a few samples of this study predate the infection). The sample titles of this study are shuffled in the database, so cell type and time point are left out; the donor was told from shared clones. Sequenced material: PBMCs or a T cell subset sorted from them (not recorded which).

CDR3 sequence: CASSIDVQSSYEQYF. The sequence in DNA is TGTGCCAGTAGTATAGATGTCCAGAGCTCCTACGAGCAGTACTTC. The chain was built from TRBV19 and TRBJ2-7; no confident D gene assignment can be made. The CDR3 spans 15 residues, from the cysteine through the phenylalanine. Here the CDR3 DNA is all that survives: 45 bases in frame from base 1. CDR1 and CDR2 are read off the germline V gene (reference sequence) as LNHDA and SQIVND. V sheds 0 bases and J sheds 0 bases, leaving 9 bases between their ends.